The 14 T cell receptor beta chains below were found in one sample sequenced in a study of shared clonotypes between healthy human individuals (dated by TCRdb to 2019 to 2021). The library relied on the immunoSEQ multiplex PCR assay. Sourced from immuneACCESS, this table was stored by TCRdb with only in-frame sequences that have V and J called. A share of the clones is absent; for the studies checked, an unresolved V gene accounts for under half, and the remainder has no known explanation. The sample includes fewer than 2.5 million clones, with approximately 93% observed a single time. The ten largest clones capture approximately 0.37% of the sample. The specimen sequenced was naive CD4+ T cells from PBMCs. The sample's cell subset or site label is to be understood as: CD45RA+ positively selected. The receptor set was obtained from a young man in good health. Some clones in this sample may be carry-over from other donors' samples.

The gene calls are TRBV6-5 and TRBJ1-4; possibly TRBD1 for D (5 bases). Trimming cost V 2 bases and J 5 bases, with 12 bases left between them. The CDR3 is made up of 15 amino acids. In germline, CDR1 is MNHEY, CDR2 SVGAGI. This chain's CDR3 is CASSYARQPNEKLFF. DNA for the CDR3: TGTGCCAGCAGTTACGCGAGACAGCCGAATGAAAAACTGTTTTTT.

V and J are TRBV5-1 and TRBJ1-3, with D hard to call. The CDR3 extends over 14 amino acids. Looked up from germline, CDR1 is SGHRS and CDR2 is YFSETQ. V lost 6 bases and J 1 base, leaving 11 bases between the germline ends. CDR3 region: CASTPEASGNTIYF. The CDR3 DNA reads TGCGCCAGCACCCCGGAGGCTTCTGGAAACACCATATATTTT.

The chain links TRBV6-1 to TRBJ1-1; D might be TRBD1 (5 bases). Germline assignment: CDR1 MNHNS and CDR2 SASEGT. V lost 10 bases, J lost 1 base, and 13 bases lay in between. The CDR3 totals 13 residues. CDR3 nucleotide sequence: TGTGCCATCCGGAGGGGCCCGAACACTGAAGCTTTCTTT. It specifies CAIRRGPNTEAFF.

V usage is TRBV25-1 and J usage is TRBJ2-1; no clear D gene. Germline values: CDR1 MGHDK, CDR2 SYGVNS. V gave up 9 bases and J gave up 13 bases, with 19 bases separating them. This CDR3 is 12 amino acids long. CDR3 sequence (DNA): TGTGCCAGTAGTAGCCCGGCAGTCGTCCAGTTCTTC. Translated, it gives CASSSPAVVQFF.

This clone has only a few counts. Compared with germline, one end of the junction differs, possibly owing to a read error. The V call is TRBV20-1, the J call TRBJ1-1; D not resolved. CDR1 and CDR2 from the germline V gene are DFQATT and SNEGSKA (reference sequence). The CDR3 sequence is 8 residues long. The CDR3 bases are TGCAGTGCTACTCCTCTCAGTTTT. As protein: CSATPLSF.

The J gene is TRBJ1-2, the V gene TRBV6-1, with D tentatively TRBD1 (5 bases). V lost 2 bases and J lost 8, with 12 bases in between. From germline, CDR1 is MNHNS and CDR2 SASEGT. The CDR3 consists of 13 residues. CDR3 in DNA: TGTGCCAGCAGTGAAACAGGTTTGAGGGGCTACACCTTC. Amino acid sequence: CASSETGLRGYTF.

The rearrangement links TRBV10-3 to TRBJ2-2; 7 bases match TRBD2. V gave up 7 bases and J gave up 0 bases; unmatched junction bases: 2. Per germline, CDR1 ENHRY and CDR2 SYGVKD. The CDR3 spans 14 residues. CDR3 sequence reads: CAITGGANTGELFF. The DNA for the CDR3 is TGTGCCATCACGGGAGGAGCGAACACCGGGGAGCTGTTTTTT.

The genes are TRBV7-2 and TRBJ2-1; D not certain. The V end was cut by 2 bases, the J end by 6 bases, with 8 bases between. CDR3 length: 13 amino acids. CDR1 SGHTA and CDR2 FQGNSA come from the germline V gene. The CDR3 region is CASSLFAVNEQFF. The CDR3 bases are TGTGCCAGCAGCTTATTCGCGGTCAATGAGCAGTTCTTC. The whole variable domain, filled in from reference TRBV7-2 and TRBJ2-1, reads GAGVSQSPSNKVTEKGKDVELRCDPISGHTALYWYRQSLGQGLEFLIYFQGNSAPDKSGLPSDRFSAERTGGSVSTLTIQRTQQEDSAVYLCASSLFAVNEQFFGPGTRLTVL.

This sequence joins TRBV4-1 and TRBJ2-5; TRBD1 agrees at 8 bases. J was trimmed by 1 base and V by 3 bases; bases with no gene match: 7. Per germline, CDR1 MGHRA and CDR2 YSYEKL. There are 16 residues in the CDR3. CDR3: CASSQGGQGPQETQYF. The CDR3 DNA follows: TGCGCCAGCAGCCAGGGAGGACAGGGACCCCAAGAGACCCAGTACTTC.

The chain combines TRBV28 with TRBJ1-1; a weak D match, TRBD1 (6 bases). This CDR3 has 13 amino acids. Trimming pared 5 bases from V and 11 bases from J, leaving 18 bases between. Germline V gene data show CDR1 as MDHEN and CDR2 as SYDVKM. In nucleotides, the CDR3 is TGTGCCAGCAGTCTGCCGGGGGCAATAAGGGCTTTCTTT. As protein: CASSLPGAIRAFF.

The rearrangement uses TRBV7-9 and TRBJ1-2; the match to TRBD1 covers 12 bases. Losses at the gene ends were 3 bases for V and 8 bases for J; bases not matched to a gene: 7. The CDR3 extends over 15 amino acids. Looked up from germline, CDR1 is SEHNR and CDR2 is FQNEAQ (reference sequence). The CDR3 spells CASSFAGTGGQGYTF. The CDR3 coding sequence is TGTGCCAGCAGCTTCGCCGGGACAGGGGGCCAGGGCTACACCTTC.

The rearrangement uses TRBV18 and TRBJ2-3, with no clear D. Germline V CDR1 and CDR2: KGHSH, LQKENI. The CDR3 consists of 14 residues. Trimming took 2 bases from V and 1 from J, leaving 7 bases between them. The CDR3 DNA reads as TGTGCCAGCTCACCAATAGTCGGCACAGATACGCAGTATTTT. Protein sequence: CASSPIVGTDTQYF.

The rearrangement joins TRBV21-1 to TRBJ2-6; TRBD1 was called by the table and not checked on the DNA. TRBV21-1 constitutes a pseudogene. The CDR3 has 16 amino acids. The CDR3 DNA reads TGTGCCAGCAGCCTACAGGGGGGGACTGGGGCCAACGTCCTGACTTTC. Its translation: CASSLQGGTGANVLTF.

Details on this clone: The sample has other DNA sequences that encode this CDR3 too. The gene calls are TRBV9 and TRBJ2-2; D is possibly TRBD2 (6 bases). With 0 bases removed from V and 7 bases from J, the gap between germline ends came to 7 bases. This CDR3 has 13 amino acids. Germline values: CDR1 SGDLS, CDR2 YYNGEE. CDR3 sequence reads: CASSVGGVGELFF. The CDR3 coding sequence is TGTGCCAGCAGCGTAGGCGGGGTCGGGGAGCTGTTTTTT.